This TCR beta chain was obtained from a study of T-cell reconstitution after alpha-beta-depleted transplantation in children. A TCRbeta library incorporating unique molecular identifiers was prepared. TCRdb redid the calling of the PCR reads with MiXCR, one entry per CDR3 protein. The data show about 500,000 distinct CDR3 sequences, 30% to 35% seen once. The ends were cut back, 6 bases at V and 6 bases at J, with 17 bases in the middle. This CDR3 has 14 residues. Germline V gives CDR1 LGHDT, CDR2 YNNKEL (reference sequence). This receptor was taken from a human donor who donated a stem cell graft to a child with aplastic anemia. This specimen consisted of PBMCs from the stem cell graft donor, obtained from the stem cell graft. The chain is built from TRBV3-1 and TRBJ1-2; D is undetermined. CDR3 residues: CASRPQAEKHGYTF. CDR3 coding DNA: TGTGCCAGCAGGCCACAAGCAGAAAAGCATGGCTACACCTTC.